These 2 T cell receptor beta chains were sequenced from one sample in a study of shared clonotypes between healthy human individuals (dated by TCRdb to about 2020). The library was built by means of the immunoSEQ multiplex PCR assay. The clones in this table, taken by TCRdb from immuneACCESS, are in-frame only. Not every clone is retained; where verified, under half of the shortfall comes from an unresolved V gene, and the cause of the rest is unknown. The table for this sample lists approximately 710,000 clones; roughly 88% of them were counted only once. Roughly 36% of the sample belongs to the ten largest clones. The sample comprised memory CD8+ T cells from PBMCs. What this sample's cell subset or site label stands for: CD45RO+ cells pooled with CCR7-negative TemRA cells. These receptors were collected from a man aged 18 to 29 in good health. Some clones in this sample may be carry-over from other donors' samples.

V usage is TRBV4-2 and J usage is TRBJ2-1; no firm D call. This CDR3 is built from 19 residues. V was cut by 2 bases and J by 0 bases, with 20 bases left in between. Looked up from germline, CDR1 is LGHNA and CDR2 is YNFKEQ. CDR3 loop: CASSQLFIAASSSYNEQFF. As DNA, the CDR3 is TGTGCCAGCAGCCAACTTTTTATCGCGGCCTCAAGCTCCTACAATGAGCAGTTCTTC.

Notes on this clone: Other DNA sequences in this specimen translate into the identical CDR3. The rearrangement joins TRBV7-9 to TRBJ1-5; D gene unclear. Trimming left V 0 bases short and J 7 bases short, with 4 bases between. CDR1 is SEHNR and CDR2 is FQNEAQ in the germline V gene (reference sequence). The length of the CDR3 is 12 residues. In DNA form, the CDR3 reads TGTGCCAGCAGCTTAGCCGGCCAGCCCCAGCATTTT. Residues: CASSLAGQPQHF.